The 8 T cell receptor beta chains presented below share a single source sample, sequenced in a study of blood T cell repertoires in COVID-19. Libraries were prepared by immunoSEQ multiplex PCR; TCRdb keeps only in-frame clonotypes and omits some of them. The sample yields about 210,000 clones, approximately 82% seen once. The sequenced sample was peripheral blood. The receptors were sampled from a man aged 45-65 years with active or convalescent COVID-19.

This clone has only a few counts. V is TRBV30 and J is TRBJ1-1; weak D call: TRBD1 (5 bases). The V and J ends lost 5 bases and 0 bases respectively, with 10 bases between them. The CDR3 covers 13 residues. The germline V gene encodes CDR1 GTSNPN and CDR2 SVGIG (reference sequence). The CDR3 DNA sequence: TGTGCCTGGGCCCCAGGGATGAACACTGAAGCTTTCTTT. Its protein product is CAWAPGMNTEAFF.

Only a few counts were recorded for this clone. This chain connects TRBV27 to TRBJ1-1, with 8 bases aligning to TRBD1. Germline V gene sequence: CDR1 MNHEY, CDR2 SMNVEV (reference sequence). This CDR3 spans 15 amino acids. Trimming at V came to 5 bases and at J to 9 bases, leaving 14 bases not matched to a gene. The CDR3 spells CASSPWTGTDPKAFF. CDR3 in DNA: TGTGCCAGCAGTCCTTGGACAGGGACCGATCCTAAAGCTTTCTTT.

This clone showed up many times. The V and J genes are TRBV2 and TRBJ1-2; 10 bases align to TRBD1. Germline-derived CDR1 and CDR2 are SNHLY and FYNNEI. There are 15 residues in the CDR3. Losses at the gene ends were 2 bases for V and 4 bases for J; bases not matched to a gene: 4. The CDR3: CASSEYDRGLYGYTF. The CDR3 DNA reads as TGTGCCAGCAGTGAATACGACAGGGGGCTCTATGGCTACACCTTC.

This chain connects TRBV28 to TRBJ1-3, with a tentative D call TRBD1 (5 bases). The CDR3 is made up of 13 amino acids. Germline V gene lookup returns CDR1 MDHEN and CDR2 SYDVKM. V shed 6 bases and J shed 1 base, with 7 bases lying between them. CDR3 residues: CASSRTSGNTIYF. CDR3 DNA: TGTGCCAGCAGCCGGACATCTGGAAACACCATATATTTT.

The chain combines TRBV24-1 with TRBJ2-3; D is unresolved. Trimming shortened V by 1 base and J by 8 bases, and 15 bases separated the two germline ends. The germline V gene has CDR1 KGHDR and CDR2 SFDVKD. The CDR3 spans 15 residues. CDR3 loop: CATSDFGTTPLTQYF. The CDR3 DNA reads TGTGCCACCAGTGATTTCGGTACGACTCCCCTTACGCAGTATTTT.

Many counts were recorded for this clone. V and J are TRBV28 and TRBJ2-7; 7 nucleotides match TRBD1. Germline trimming cut 5 bases from V and 0 bases from J; bases unmatched to any gene: 7. This CDR3 has 15 amino acids. Germline V lookup: CDR1 MDHEN, CDR2 SYDVKM. The CDR3 DNA reads as TGTGCCAGCAGTATCCTGGACAGGCACTCCTACGAGCAGTACTTC. Encoded protein: CASSILDRHSYEQYF.

The chain combines TRBV7-8 with TRBJ1-6, with D perhaps TRBD1 (5 bases). The CDR3 extends over 17 amino acids. Per the germline V gene, CDR1 is SGHVS and CDR2 is FQNEAQ. Deletions cut 5 bases from V and 4 bases from J, with 18 bases between. The CDR3 DNA reads as TGTGCCAGCAGCCCGCTGGGCGGGACGGATTATAATTCACCCCTCCACTTT. It is translated as CASSPLGGTDYNSPLHF.

The chain has TRBV9 and TRBJ2-2; 7 bases line up with TRBD2. This CDR3 region has 18 residues. Trimming cost V 1 base and J 5 bases; bases outside gene matches: 14. Per germline, CDR1 SGDLS and CDR2 YYNGEE. This CDR3 is CASSVREGLDLGTGELFF. The CDR3 bases are TGTGCCAGCAGCGTAAGAGAAGGACTAGATCTAGGGACCGGGGAGCTGTTTTTT.